Presented here are 27 T cell receptor beta chains from one specimen sequenced in a study of graft-versus-host responses after intestinal transplantation. Generated by immunoSEQ multiplex PCR, the TCRdb table keeps only in-frame clones and is missing some. Of 85,000 to 110,000 clones in the sample, 93% were seen once. No antigen is known for these receptors. The specimen was unstimulated CD8+ T cells sorted from spleen or lymph node cells, collected before intestinal transplant. The receptors here all came from a human donor who received an intestinal transplant.

V and J are TRBV27 and TRBJ1-6; D is undetermined. The germline V gene encodes CDR1 MNHEY and CDR2 SMNVEV (reference sequence). This CDR3 is built from 15 residues. V was pared by 4 bases and J by 8 bases, with 15 bases between. CDR3 loop: CASSSQDEWDSPLHF. The CDR3 nucleotides are TGTGCCAGCAGTTCCCAGGATGAGTGGGATTCACCCCTCCACTTT.

This chain links TRBV15 with TRBJ2-3, with TRBD1 matching 8 bases. The CDR3 has 16 residues. The V gene end was trimmed by 5 bases and the J gene end by 3 bases; junction bases not matched to a gene: 10. Germline V gene lookup returns CDR1 LNHNV and CDR2 YYDKDF (reference sequence). CDR3 nucleotides: TGTGCCACCAGCGGAATACAGGGGGGTGTTACAGATACGCAGTATTTT. Amino acid sequence: CATSGIQGGVTDTQYF.

The CDR3 region has the DNA TGTGCCACCAGCAGTATGACAGGGGGCAATGAGCAGTTCTTC. It is translated as CATSSMTGGNEQFF. The rearrangement uses TRBV15 and TRBJ2-1; 9 nucleotides match TRBD1. CDR1 is LNHNV, CDR2 YYDKDF, per germline (reference sequence). This CDR3 spans 14 amino acids. The ends lost 3 bases at V and 6 bases at J; junction bases unmatched: 3.

This clone was picked up one time. The V and J genes are TRBV20-1 and TRBJ1-2; D gene unclear. CDR1 is DFQATT, CDR2 SNEGSKA, per germline (reference sequence). Trimming pared 5 bases from V and 2 bases from J, leaving 6 bases between. CDR3 length equals 11 residues. The CDR3 region is CSAGQNYGYTF. The CDR3 DNA reads TGCAGTGCTGGTCAGAACTATGGCTACACCTTC.

This clone has a single count. The chain recombines TRBV27 with TRBJ2-2; 8 positions match TRBD2. The V and J ends lost 4 bases and 6 bases, in that order; junction bases with no gene match: 10. The germline V gene encodes CDR1 MNHEY and CDR2 SMNVEV (reference sequence). The CDR3 covers 16 residues. CDR3 sequence (DNA): TGTGCCAGCAGTTCACCGGGACTAGTGGTCGCCGGGGAGCTGTTTTTT. Protein: CASSSPGLVVAGELFF.

The chain links TRBV5-5 to TRBJ1-3; no definite D call. CDR1 is SGHKS, CDR2 YYEKEE, per germline (reference sequence). The CDR3 is made up of 13 amino acids. Trimming shortened V by 4 bases and J by 5 bases, and 10 bases separated the two germline ends. CDR3 protein: CASSGGDRNTIYF. Written as DNA, the CDR3 is TGTGCCAGCAGCGGTGGAGACAGAAACACCATATATTTT.

The genes are TRBV5-1 and TRBJ2-5, with D uncertain. Trimming cost V 1 base and J 4 bases, with 8 bases left between them. This CDR3 has 13 amino acids. Per germline, CDR1 SGHRS and CDR2 YFSETQ. CDR3 bases: TGCGCCAGCAGCTTGACTCCGGGAGAGACCCAGTACTTC. Translating gives CASSLTPGETQYF. Drawing the rest from reference TRBV5-1 and TRBJ2-5, the complete variable domain is KAGVTQTPRYLIKTRGQQVTLSCSPISGHRSVSWYQQTPGQGLQFLFEYFSETQRNKGNFPGRFSGRQFSNSRSEMNVSTLELGDSALYLCASSLTPGETQYFGPGTRLLVL.

The chain couples TRBV16 to TRBJ2-3; 9 bases match TRBD1. The V and J ends lost 4 bases and 6 bases, in that order; junction bases with no gene match: 14. This CDR3 contains 17 residues. CDR1 and CDR2 from the germline V gene are KGHSY and FQNENV. CDR3 bases: TGTGCCAGCAGCCGCCCCCTCCGGGACAGGGAATGGGATACGCAGTATTTT. Its protein is CASSRPLRDREWDTQYF.

This clone was seen only once. This sequence joins TRBV13 and TRBJ1-1; 9 bases agree with TRBD1. The trim removed 2 bases at V and 7 bases at J, leaving 2 bases unmatched. Germline CDR1 and CDR2: PRHDT and FYEKMQ (reference sequence). The CDR3 consists of 13 residues. In DNA, the CDR3 is TGTGCCAGCAGCTTAACGGGACAGGGTGAAGCTTTCTTT. As protein: CASSLTGQGEAFF.

This clone was seen only once. V and J are TRBV11-2 and TRBJ1-3, with a possible D match to TRBD1 (5 bases). CDR1 and CDR2 from the germline V gene are SGHAT and FQNNGV. This CDR3 is 19 amino acids long. V lost 0 bases and J lost 0, with 18 bases in between. The CDR3 sequence: CASSLEQPDSIISGNTIYF. Here the CDR3 DNA reads TGTGCCAGCAGCTTAGAACAGCCCGACAGCATCATCTCTGGAAACACCATATATTTT.

This chain uses TRBV7-6 with TRBJ2-7, with TRBD2 identical over 8 bases. This CDR3 is built from 14 residues. Trimming at V came to 5 bases and at J to 7 bases, leaving 10 bases not matched to a gene. Germline V CDR1 and CDR2: SGHVS, FNYEAQ. CDR3 nucleotide sequence: TGTGCCAGCAGCCCCCGGGCGGGGGGCGCAGAGCAGTACTTC. Translating it yields CASSPRAGGAEQYF.

The V gene is TRBV9, the J gene TRBJ1-2; D possibly corresponds to TRBD1 (6 bases). The ends were cut back, 3 bases at V and 10 bases at J, with 16 bases in the middle. The CDR3 is 13 residues long. Germline V CDR1 and CDR2: SGDLS, YYNGEE. For the CDR3, the DNA is TGTGCCAGCAGCGAAGGGGGGCACAAGGACTACACCTTC. Residues: CASSEGGHKDYTF.

This clone showed up just a few times. The chain recombines TRBV6-5 with TRBJ2-2, with D perhaps matching TRBD2 (5 bases). The length of the CDR3 is 15 residues. Germline assignment: CDR1 MNHEY and CDR2 SVGAGI. Trimming took 0 bases from V and 4 from J, leaving 9 bases between them. CDR3 bases: TGTGCCAGCAGTTACTCACGGGGAAGCACCGGGGAGCTGTTTTTT. This codes for CASSYSRGSTGELFF.

The rearrangement joins TRBV5-1 to TRBJ2-6, with 12 bases that match TRBD1. The germline V gene has CDR1 SGHRS and CDR2 YFSETQ. The length of the CDR3 is 18 residues. V gave up 6 bases and J gave up 2 bases; unmatched junction bases: 9. The CDR3 DNA is TGCGCCAGCAAACCCTGGGACAGGGGGCTGGCTGGGGCCAACGTCCTGACTTTC. Translation gives CASKPWDRGLAGANVLTF.

In this sample, this clone turned up once. V usage is TRBV6-1 and J usage is TRBJ2-1, with D tentatively TRBD2 (5 bases). CDR1 MNHNS and CDR2 SASEGT come from the germline V gene. The CDR3 totals 12 residues. The V and J ends lost 4 bases and 9 bases respectively, with 10 bases between them. This chain's CDR3 is CASSAPGGEQFF. CDR3 DNA: TGTGCCAGCAGTGCCCCCGGAGGTGAGCAGTTCTTC.

Note on this clone: One end of the junction varies from germline; a read error may be responsible. The chain uses TRBV19 and TRBJ2-2, with D unresolved. The CDR3 consists of 11 residues. Germline-derived CDR1 and CDR2 are LNHDA and SQIVND (reference sequence). This CDR3 is CATSRPGELFF. For the CDR3, the DNA is TGTGCCACTAGTCGGCCCGGGGAGCTGTTTTTT.

This clone appeared a few times. A junction end diverges from the germline sequence, so it may reflect a read error. V is TRBV5-4 and J is TRBJ1-1; D is unresolved. The CDR3 has 11 amino acids. The V gene's germline CDR1 is SGHNT and CDR2 YYREEE (reference sequence). The CDR3 is CASSLKTEAFF. CDR3 coding DNA: TGTGCCAGCAGCTTGAAAACTGAAGCTTTCTTT. The full variable domain, in which reference TRBV5-4 and TRBJ1-1 provide the parts outside the CDR3, is ETGVTQSPTHLIKTRGQQVTLRCSSQSGHNTVSWYQQALGQGPQFIFQYYREEENGRGNFPPRFSGLQFPNYSSELNVNALELDDSALYLCASSLKTEAFFGQGTRLTVV.

This clone was counted a single time. This rearrangement joins TRBV7-9 to TRBJ2-4; D perhaps matches TRBD1 (6 bases). CDR1 and CDR2 (germline): SEHNR, FQNEAQ (reference sequence). The CDR3 spans 15 residues. Trimming left V 1 base short and J 0 bases short, with 7 bases between. The CDR3 spells CASSLVGGAKNIQYF. Here the CDR3 DNA reads TGTGCCAGCAGCTTAGTAGGGGGAGCCAAAAACATTCAGTACTTC.

The genes are TRBV9 and TRBJ1-2, with TRBD1 identical over 7 bases. Germline CDR1 is SGDLS and CDR2 is YYNGEE. With 3 bases clipped from V and 4 bases from J, the junction kept 9 bases outside the gene matches. This CDR3 spans 15 amino acids. This CDR3 is CASSAPDRVGYGYTF. The DNA for the CDR3 is TGTGCCAGCAGCGCCCCCGACAGGGTTGGCTATGGCTACACCTTC.

This clone was picked up one time. V usage is TRBV4-1 and J usage is TRBJ2-5; TRBD2 aligns across 8 bases. V dropped 1 base and J dropped 2; count of bases not matched to a gene: 0. The CDR3 is made up of 14 amino acids. Per the germline V gene, CDR1 is MGHRA and CDR2 is YSYEKL. The CDR3, as DNA: TGCGCCAGCAGCCAAGCGGGGGGGCAAGAGACCCAGTACTTC. Amino acid sequence: CASSQAGGQETQYF.

The chain links TRBV7-9 to TRBJ1-1; tentative D call: TRBD1 (6 bases). V shed 5 bases and J shed 8 bases, with 9 bases lying between them. Germline V gives CDR1 SEHNR, CDR2 FQNEAQ (reference sequence). The CDR3 is 11 amino acids. The CDR3 protein is CASSPGGEAFF. The CDR3 DNA reads TGTGCCAGCAGCCCGGGGGGCGAAGCTTTCTTT.

A single count supports this clone. At one end the junction does not follow the germline gene, possibly because of a read error. The rearrangement joins TRBV9 to TRBJ2-1; 10 bases agree with TRBD2. Germline-derived CDR1 and CDR2 are SGDLS and YYNGEE. This CDR3 has 15 residues. The CDR3 sequence: CASSVGLAGANEQLF. In nucleotides, the CDR3 is TGTGCCAGCAGCGTAGGGCTAGCGGGGGCGAATGAGCAGCTCTTC.

This sequence joins TRBV4-1 and TRBJ2-7; 9 nucleotides match TRBD2. Per the germline V gene, CDR1 is MGHRA and CDR2 is YSYEKL. CDR3 length: 18 amino acids. V was clipped by 0 bases and J by 3 bases; unmatched bases: 12. In nucleotides, the CDR3 is TGCGCCAGCAGCCAAGATCTTTTCCGGACTAGCGATGGCTACGAGCAGTACTTC. Protein product: CASSQDLFRTSDGYEQYF.

This chain uses TRBV19 with TRBJ2-5; D perhaps matches TRBD1 (6 bases). CDR3 length: 16 residues. The V end lost 1 base, the J end lost 3 bases, and 15 bases lay between the germline ends. Germline V lookup: CDR1 LNHDA, CDR2 SQIVND (reference sequence). The CDR3 sequence is CASSIGGHLSEETQYF. In nucleotides, the CDR3 is TGTGCCAGTAGTATAGGGGGACACCTCAGTGAAGAGACCCAGTACTTC.

V is TRBV11-2 and J is TRBJ2-7, with D perhaps matching TRBD1 (6 bases). In germline, CDR1 is SGHAT, CDR2 FQNNGV. This CDR3 has 15 residues. Trimming cost V 2 bases and J 0 bases, with 11 bases left between them. CDR3 loop: CASSLWGTYSYEQYF. The CDR3 nucleotides are TGTGCCAGCAGCTTATGGGGGACATACTCCTACGAGCAGTACTTC.

The chain is built from TRBV27 and TRBJ1-1, with a tentative D call TRBD1 (5 bases). V lost 7 bases to trimming and J lost 6 bases, with 9 bases between them. Germline V gene sequence: CDR1 MNHEY, CDR2 SMNVEV (reference sequence). CDR3 length: 11 residues. DNA of the CDR3: TGTGCCAGCATAGCGGGGGCTGAAGCTTTCTTT. Its protein product is CASIAGAEAFF.

V gene TRBV7-6 combines with J gene TRBJ2-1; D is possibly TRBD1 or TRBD2 (5 bases each). V was trimmed by 0 bases and J by 4 bases, leaving 7 bases between them. There are 14 residues in the CDR3. Per the germline V gene, CDR1 is SGHVS and CDR2 is FNYEAQ. The CDR3 DNA follows: TGTGCCAGCAGCTTAGCGGGGGATTACAATGAGCAGTTCTTC. Its translation: CASSLAGDYNEQFF.